These T cell receptor beta chains were read from a single sample in a study of identifying expanded T cells in peripheral blood. Sequenced by immunoSEQ multiplex PCR; TCRdb stores in-frame clones only, minus some. The sample contains some 99,000 clones, 88% of which appear only once. Source material: blood. The receptors stem from a person between 18 and 75 years old in good health. CDR3s include the opening cysteine and the closing phenylalanine or tryptophan. The order of the fields is V gene, J gene, D gene, clone size, CDR3 protein, CDR3 DNA. D genes are given only for firm matches. Part of the rows lack a size; the others show once, few, many or a class for expanded clones.

TRBV14	TRBJ2-5	-	-	CASSQEETQYF	TGTGCCAGCAGCCAAGAAGAGACCCAGTACTTC
TRBV6-4	TRBJ1-1	-	-	CASSEQQGTEAFF	TGTGCCAGCAGCGAGCAACAGGGAACTGAAGCTTTCTTT
TRBV4-2	TRBJ1-2	-	-	CASSQEVSNYGYTF	TGTGCCAGCAGCCAAGAGGTGTCTAACTATGGCTACACCTTC
TRBV5-1	TRBJ2-1	-	-	CASSLVRRTYNEQFF	TGCGCCAGCAGCTTGGTGCGGAGAACCTACAATGAGCAGTTCTTC
TRBV18	TRBJ2-7	TRBD1	once	CASSQAEQGAALQYF	TGTGCCAGCTCACAAGCGGAACAGGGGGCAGCGTTACAGTACTTC
TRBV5-6	TRBJ1-5	-	few	CASSLTGWDQPQHF	TGTGCCAGCAGCTTGACGGGGTGGGATCAGCCCCAGCATTTT
TRBV6-5	TRBJ1-1	TRBD1	-	CATSPGQQITEAFF	TGTGCCACCTCACCGGGACAGCAGATAACTGAAGCTTTCTTT
TRBV4-2	TRBJ2-5	TRBD2	few	CASSQDILAGGPTEQETQYF	TGTGCCAGCAGCCAAGATATTTTAGCGGGAGGCCCGACCGAACAAGAGACCCAGTACTTC
TRBV4-1	TRBJ2-7	TRBD2	-	CASSQDAGGSSYEQYF	TGCGCCAGCAGCCAAGATGCGGGAGGGAGCTCCTACGAGCAGTACTTC
TRBV5-1	TRBJ2-4	-	-	CASSLDNRVNIQYF	TGCGCCAGCAGCTTGGACAACAGGGTAAACATTCAGTACTTC
TRBV5-1	TRBJ2-3	TRBD1	once	CASSLAQGADTQYF	TGCGCCAGCAGCTTGGCCCAGGGGGCGGATACGCAGTATTTT
TRBV9	TRBJ2-1	TRBD2	-	CASSETSGTHNEQFF	TGTGCCAGCAGCGAAACTAGCGGGACCCACAATGAGCAGTTCTTC
TRBV27	TRBJ2-7	TRBD1	-	CASSLGTGPYEQYF	TGTGCCAGCAGTTTGGGGACAGGGCCCTACGAGCAGTACTTC